This T cell receptor (beta chain) was identified during a study of blood T cell repertoires in COVID-19. The overall study: Samples taken during acute and convalescent COVID-19 were collected in the United States, Italy and Spain. Sources were T cells, B-cell-depleted T cells, or PBMCs; the material itself was cDNA or gDNA.

Germline V lookup: CDR1 SGHDN, CDR2 FVKESK. The CDR3 extends over 16 amino acids. The junction had 11 bases not matched to a gene; V was cut back by 6 bases and J by 4 bases. Individuals aged about 18 to 90 years were recruited from about two dozen US areas. As handled by the study authors: By means of reference gene primer amplification, nucleated cell counts were estimated. Sequenced by immunoSEQ multiplex PCR; TCRdb stores in-frame clones only, minus some. D and trimming were read from the DNA, whereas the V and J calls and clone size are those reported in that table. The sample has approximately 300,000 clones; 90% are singletons.

The sequencing input was PBMCs or T cells enriched from blood (not recorded which). The receptor was isolated from a woman aged 18-29 years with acute COVID-19. The chain couples TRBV14 to TRBJ2-1, with 8 bases identical to TRBD2. CDR3 region: CASSKRPTSGYNEQFF. The CDR3 DNA follows: TGTGCCAGCAGTAAAAGACCCACTAGCGGATACAATGAGCAGTTCTTC.